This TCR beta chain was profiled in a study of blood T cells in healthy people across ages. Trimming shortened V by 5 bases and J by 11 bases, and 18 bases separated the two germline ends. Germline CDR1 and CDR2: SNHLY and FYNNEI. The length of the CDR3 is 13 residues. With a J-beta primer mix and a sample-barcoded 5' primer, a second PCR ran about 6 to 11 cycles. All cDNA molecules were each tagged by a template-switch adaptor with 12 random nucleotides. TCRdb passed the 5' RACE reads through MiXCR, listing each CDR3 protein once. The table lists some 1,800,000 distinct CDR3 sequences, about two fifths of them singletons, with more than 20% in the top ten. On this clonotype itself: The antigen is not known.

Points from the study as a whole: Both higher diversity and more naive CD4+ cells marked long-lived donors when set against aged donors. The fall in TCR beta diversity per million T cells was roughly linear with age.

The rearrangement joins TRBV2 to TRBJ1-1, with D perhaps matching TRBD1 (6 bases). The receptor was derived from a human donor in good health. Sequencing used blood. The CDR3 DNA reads TGTGCCAGCAGTCCTACAGGGCTGGGTCGCGCTTTCTTT. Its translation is CASSPTGLGRAFF.